This T cell receptor beta chain emerged from a study of molecular identifiers for immune sequencing clone quantification. Study-wide background: Replicate experiments took RNA from around 18,000 or 91,000 naive CD8 cells, divided it five ways and sequenced four.

Germline CDR1 and CDR2: DFQATT and SNEGSKA (reference sequence). This CDR3 region has 15 residues. Trimming removed 5 bases at V and 0 bases at J, with 14 bases between. Each CDR3 protein gets one entry after TCRdb re-called the PCR reads with MiXCR. The sample lists 550,000 to 750,000 distinct CDR3 sequences, just under 20% seen once, with roughly 0.83% in the top ten. The sequence was collected from a human donor in good health. Some libraries in this study had Jurkat cell RNA spiked in. This rearrangement joins TRBV20-1 to TRBJ1-3; D is unclear. Material: naive CD8+ T cells from blood, with Jurkat cell RNA spiked in. Regarding subset: FACS-sorted CD8+CD4-CCR7+CD45RA+ naive T cells. CDR3 sequence: CSARGDWDSGNTIYF. The CDR3 DNA reads as TGCAGTGCTCGAGGAGACTGGGACTCTGGAAACACCATATATTTT.